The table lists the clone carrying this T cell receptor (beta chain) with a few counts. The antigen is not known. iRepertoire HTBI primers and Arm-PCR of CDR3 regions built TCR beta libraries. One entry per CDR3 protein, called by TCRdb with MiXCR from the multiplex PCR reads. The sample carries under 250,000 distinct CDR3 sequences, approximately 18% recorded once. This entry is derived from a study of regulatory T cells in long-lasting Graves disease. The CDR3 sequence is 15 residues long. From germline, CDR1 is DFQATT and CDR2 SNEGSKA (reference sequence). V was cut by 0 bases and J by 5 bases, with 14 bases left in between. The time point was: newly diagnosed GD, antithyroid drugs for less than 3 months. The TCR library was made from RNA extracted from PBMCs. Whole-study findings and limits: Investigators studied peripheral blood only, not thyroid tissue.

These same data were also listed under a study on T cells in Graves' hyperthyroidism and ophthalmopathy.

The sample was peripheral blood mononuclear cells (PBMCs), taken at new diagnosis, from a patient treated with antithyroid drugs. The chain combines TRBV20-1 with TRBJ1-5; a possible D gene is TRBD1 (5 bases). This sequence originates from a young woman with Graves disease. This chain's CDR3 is CSARDYRGMDQPQHF. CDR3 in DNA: TGCAGTGCTAGAGATTACCGGGGGATGGATCAGCCCCAGCATTTT.